The source of this TCR beta chain is a study of T cell responses to AZD1222 COVID-19 vaccine (dated by TCRdb to about 2021). Notes on the research overall: TCR sequencing covered about 230 trial participants: nearly 210 given two doses of AZD1222 and approximately 26 given two doses of MenACWY control vaccine. Enrollment into the trials was organized by age into subgroups of 18-55, 56-69 and 70-plus years, and those subgroups contained around 150, 28 and 57 TCR-sequenced participants, respectively.

The time point label on this specimen signifies: baseline before first vaccination. Explained via the paper, the treatment or condition label denotes: meningococcal conjugate vaccine given as trial control. Samples from vaccinated people were obtained from the UK trials COV001 and COV002, which included a single-blind randomized controlled phase 2/3 trial of AZD1222 (ChAdOx1 nCoV-19) in healthy adults. Trial participant PBMC samples were collected at day 0 and day 28 after the second dose for TCRbeta chain sequencing. This clone was seen a handful of times. The target of this receptor is not known. No clone much larger than this one lies a single base away; base qualities are absent. Broad study findings and their caveats: Vaccine-associated CD4 TCRs spanned the whole spike protein, with dominant responses in regions 160-218 and 743-854. In the small 56-69-year group, the increase in depth fell short of significance, most likely because of low power. Nearly half of unique spike-specific TCRs reportedly recognized epitopes outside regions mutated in the B.1.351 and B.1.1.7 variants. Participants were mostly white British and included more females than males, and it was suggested by the authors that clonal diversity may have been underestimated. Conclusions about previously exposed vaccinees are limited, since just a handful of AZD1222 recipients were seropositive for SARS-CoV-2 at baseline. Because no day 14 peak-response samples were available, the repertoires could be characterized only after the peak T cell response. After two AZD1222 doses, spike-specific TCR breadth and depth were significantly higher than at day 0 and than in MenACWY recipients.

CDR1 and CDR2 are read off the germline V gene as SGHRS and YFSETQ. The V end loses 3 bases and the J end loses 4 bases, and a stretch of 16 bases separates them. Its CDR3 holds 15 amino acids, cysteine through phenylalanine. Of all the DNA, just the CDR3 is kept, 45 bases in frame from base 1. The CDR3 regions of human TCRbeta chains were analyzed by immunosequencing. Under the source paper's analysis protocol: TCRs in the repertoires were matched against a reference library of SARS-CoV-2-specific TCRs that had been generated with the MIRA antigen-specificity platform. Breadth was defined as the fraction of unique TCRs that were SARS-CoV-2-associated. Depth was defined as the fraction of total T cells that were SARS-CoV-2-associated. Each spike-specific TCR was assigned to its reactive spike region and to a CD4 or CD8 class using the MIRA data. Log10-transformed breadth and depth values were compared by one-way ANOVA with Sidak's multiple comparisons tests. Sourced from immuneACCESS, this table was stored by TCRdb with only in-frame sequences that have V and J called. A share of the clones is absent; for the studies checked, an unresolved V gene accounts for under half, and the remainder has no known explanation. The D gene and trimming were derived from the DNA, and the V and J assignments and clone size from that table. The sample contains hundreds of thousands of clones, 85% to 95% of them found a single time. The top ten hold roughly 1% of the sample.

The receptor chain draws on TRBV5-1 and TRBJ1-2, with no D gene named confidently. The source was peripheral blood, collected on day 0 of MenACWY control vaccination. The clonotype was recovered from an adult in good health. The CDR3 corresponds to CASSWVVGEPYGYTF. The nucleotides are TGCGCCAGCAGCTGGGTAGTGGGAGAACCCTATGGCTACACCTTC.